The source of this T cell receptor beta chain is a study of technical replicates of blood from several donors (dated by TCRdb to 2016 to 2017). Of note for this clone: There is no known antigen for this receptor. Base qualities are missing; no much larger clone stands one base away.

The CDR3 contains 13 residues, cysteine and phenylalanine counted. The read is trimmed to its CDR3 DNA, 39 bases read in frame from base 1. V is cut back by 5 bases and J by 5 bases, with 4 bases in the junction unmatched. CDR1 and CDR2, looked up from the germline V gene, are MDHEN and SYDVKM. Library generation was performed with the immunoSEQ multiplex PCR assay. Drawn from immuneACCESS, this table holds only the in-frame rearrangements with V and J called that TCRdb kept. Clones are partly lost; checked studies trace under half to an unresolved V gene and leave the rest unexplained. In this sample the table shows some 85,000 clones, about 97% of which occur a single time. The ten largest account for around 0.31% of the sample.

Specimen: T cells isolated from PBMCs. The origin of this receptor is a human donor in good health. The chain joins TRBV28 to TRBJ1-2; TRBD1 matches 8 bases in the middle. CDR3 region: CASSVTGGYGYTF. The DNA sequence is TGTGCCAGCAGTGTAACAGGGGGGTATGGCTACACCTTC.